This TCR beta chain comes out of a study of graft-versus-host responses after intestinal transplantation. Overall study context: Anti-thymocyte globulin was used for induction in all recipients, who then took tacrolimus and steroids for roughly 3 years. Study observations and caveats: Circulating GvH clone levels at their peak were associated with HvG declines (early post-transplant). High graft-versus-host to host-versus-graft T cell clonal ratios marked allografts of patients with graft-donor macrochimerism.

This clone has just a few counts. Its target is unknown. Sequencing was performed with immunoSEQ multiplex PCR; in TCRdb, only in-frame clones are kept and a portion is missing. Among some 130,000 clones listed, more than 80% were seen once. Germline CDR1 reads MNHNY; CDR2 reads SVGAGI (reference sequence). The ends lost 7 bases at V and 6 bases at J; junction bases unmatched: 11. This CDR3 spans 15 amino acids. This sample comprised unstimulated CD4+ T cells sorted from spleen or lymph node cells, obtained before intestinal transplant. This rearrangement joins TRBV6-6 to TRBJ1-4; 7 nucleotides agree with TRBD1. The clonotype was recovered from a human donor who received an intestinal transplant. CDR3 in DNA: TGTGCCAGCACCCACAGGGGCAGGGTGGATGAAAAACTGTTTTTT. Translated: CASTHRGRVDEKLFF.